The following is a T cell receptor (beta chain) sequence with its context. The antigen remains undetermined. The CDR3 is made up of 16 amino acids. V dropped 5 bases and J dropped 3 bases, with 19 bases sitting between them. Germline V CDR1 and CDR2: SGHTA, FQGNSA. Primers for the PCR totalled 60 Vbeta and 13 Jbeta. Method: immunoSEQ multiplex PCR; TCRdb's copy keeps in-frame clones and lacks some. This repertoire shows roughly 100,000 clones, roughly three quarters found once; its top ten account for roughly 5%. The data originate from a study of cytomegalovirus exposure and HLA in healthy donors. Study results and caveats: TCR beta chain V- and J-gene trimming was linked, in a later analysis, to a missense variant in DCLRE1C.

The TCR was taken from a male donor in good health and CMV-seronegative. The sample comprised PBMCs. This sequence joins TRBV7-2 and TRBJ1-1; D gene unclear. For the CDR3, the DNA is TGTGCCAGCAGCATTAGCAGCGGCACCTACTACACTGAAGCTTTCTTT. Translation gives CASSISSGTYYTEAFF. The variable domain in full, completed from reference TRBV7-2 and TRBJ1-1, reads GAGVSQSPSNKVTEKGKDVELRCDPISGHTALYWYRQSLGQGLEFLIYFQGNSAPDKSGLPSDRFSAERTGGSVSTLTIQRTQQEDSAVYLCASSISSGTYYTEAFFGQGTRLTVV.